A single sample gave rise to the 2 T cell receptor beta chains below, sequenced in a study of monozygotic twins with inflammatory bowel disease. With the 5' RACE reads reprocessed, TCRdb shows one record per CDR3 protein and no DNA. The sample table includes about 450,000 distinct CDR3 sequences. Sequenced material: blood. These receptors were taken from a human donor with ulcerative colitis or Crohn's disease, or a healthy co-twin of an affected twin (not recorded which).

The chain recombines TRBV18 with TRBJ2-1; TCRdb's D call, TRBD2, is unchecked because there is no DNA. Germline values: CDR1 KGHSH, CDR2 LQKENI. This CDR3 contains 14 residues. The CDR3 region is CASSNGGPSNEQFF.

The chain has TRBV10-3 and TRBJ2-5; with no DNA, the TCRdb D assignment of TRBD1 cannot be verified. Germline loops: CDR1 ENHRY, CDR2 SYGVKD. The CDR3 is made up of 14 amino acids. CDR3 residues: CAISEGQGKETQYF.